The rows below give T cell receptor beta chains drawn from one sample of a study of long-term antiretroviral therapy in people with HIV. TCRdb keeps only in-frame clones here, not all; method: immunoSEQ multiplex PCR. The sample records approximately 30,000 clones, 84% being singletons. Sequenced material: unsorted PBMCs, taken 0.4 years after starting antiretroviral therapy. The receptors originated from a man between 18 and 35 years old with HIV. The CDR3 runs from the conserved cysteine through the conserved F or W. The D gene is left open where the match is weak. Clone size is stated in some rows and not others, as once, few, many or a class when expanded.

size	J	D	V	DNA	CDR3
few	TRBJ2-2	NA	TRBV7-9	TGTGCCAGCATCCCCTTGGGTCCTAACGCCGGGGAGCTGTTTTTT	CASIPLGPNAGELFF
NA	TRBJ2-2	TRBD2	TRBV19	TGTGCCAGTAGTCCCGGGACTAGCGGGAGAGCCGGGGAGCTGTTTTTT	CASSPGTSGRAGELFF
NA	TRBJ2-3	NA	TRBV27	TGTGCCAGCAGTTCACCCGGGAGGGGGCGCTCAGATACGCAGTATTTT	CASSSPGRGRSDTQYF
NA	TRBJ2-1	TRBD2	TRBV5-4	TGTGCCAGCAGCTTGGGAGCGGGAGGGCTTCTTTCCTACAATGAGCAGTTCTTC	CASSLGAGGLLSYNEQFF
NA	TRBJ1-5	NA	TRBV19	TGTGCCAGTAGTGTGAGGGGGGGCTTTTCTCAGCCCCAGCATTTT	CASSVRGGFSQPQHF
few	TRBJ1-5	NA	TRBV19	TGTGCCAGTAGTACCCTGGACACGCCCAATCAGCCCCAGCATTTT	CASSTLDTPNQPQHF
NA	TRBJ2-1	TRBD1	TRBV7-8	TGTGCCAGCAGCGAATGGACAGGGGGCGGTGAGCAGTTCTTC	CASSEWTGGGEQFF
NA	TRBJ2-3	TRBD2	TRBV7-3	TGTGCCAGCAGCCCCGGGACTAGCCTCACAGATACGCAGTATTTT	CASSPGTSLTDTQYF
NA	TRBJ2-7	TRBD1	TRBV7-2	TGTGCCAGCAGCCGTACAGGGGTGGACGAGCAGTACTTC	CASSRTGVDEQYF
once	TRBJ2-1	NA	TRBV13	TGTGCCAGCAGCCCCAAGGGTCTAGCGCCAAGCTCCTACAATGAGCAGTTCTTC	CASSPKGLAPSSYNEQFF
NA	TRBJ2-1	TRBD2	TRBV7-9	TGTGCCAGCAGCCCCAGGACTAGCGAGACGCAGTTCTTC	CASSPRTSETQFF
NA	TRBJ1-1	NA	TRBV4-3	TGCGCCAGCAGCCCACATGCTGAGGGAGAGGACACTGAAGCTTTCTTT	CASSPHAEGEDTEAFF
NA	TRBJ2-1	TRBD2	TRBV7-3	TGTGCCAGCAGCCTCGGGCCTAGCGGATACAATGAGCAGTTCTTC	CASSLGPSGYNEQFF
NA	TRBJ2-3	NA	TRBV25-1	TGTGCCAGCAGTCGAGGTGGCACAGATACGCAGTATTTT	CASSRGGTDTQYF
NA	TRBJ1-1	NA	TRBV7-6	TGTGCCAGCACCCCGAGTGGGGGCGGTGAAGCTTTCTTT	CASTPSGGGEAFF
NA	TRBJ2-7	NA	TRBV4-1	TGCGCCAGCAGCCAGGAGGGGGCTAGCGGCTACGAGCAGTACTTC	CASSQEGASGYEQYF
NA	TRBJ2-1	NA	TRBV28	TGTGCCAGCAGCCGCTACTACAATGAGCAGTTCTTC	CASSRYYNEQFF
NA	TRBJ1-2	NA	TRBV9	TGTGCCAGCAGCGTAGGTCCATATGGCTACACCTTC	CASSVGPYGYTF
NA	TRBJ2-1	TRBD2	TRBV2	TGTGCCAGCAGTGGTGCGGTTATGGGGACTAGCGGGGGAAAAGAGCAGTTCTTC	CASSGAVMGTSGGKEQFF
NA	TRBJ1-1	NA	TRBV11-1	TGTGCCAGCAGCTTATCACGGGGGGGCACTGAAGCTTTCTTT	CASSLSRGGTEAFF
few	TRBJ1-4	NA	TRBV29-1	TGCAGCGTGCAGCGGGGGTCGGCAACTAATGAAAAACTGTTTTTT	CSVQRGSATNEKLFF
NA	TRBJ2-1	TRBD2	TRBV7-9	TGTGCCAGCAGCATACCGGGACTAGCGGCTGTTAACGAGCAGTTCTTC	CASSIPGLAAVNEQFF
NA	TRBJ2-5	NA	TRBV5-1	TGCGCCAGCGGAGCGGTTAGCAGGGTCCAAGAGACCCAGTACTTC	CASGAVSRVQETQYF
NA	TRBJ1-1	TRBD1	TRBV6-6	TGTGCCAGCAGTCCCGTGACAGGGTCCCCTTTGGGAGCTTTCTTT	CASSPVTGSPLGAFF
NA	TRBJ2-3	TRBD2	TRBV5-4	TGTGCCAGCAGCTTGGGACTAGCGGGAGGAGGCACAGATACGCAGTATTTT	CASSLGLAGGGTDTQYF
once	TRBJ2-1	NA	TRBV5-1	TGCGCCAGCAGCGCCGGACGGTACAATGAGCAGTTCTTC	CASSAGRYNEQFF
NA	TRBJ1-1	NA	TRBV19	TGTGCCAGTCGGGACTTTGGAGCGAACACTGAAGCTTTCTTT	CASRDFGANTEAFF
NA	TRBJ2-7	NA	TRBV27	TGTGCCAGCAGTTTATCCGGAGCGGTAGACTACGAGCAGTACTTC	CASSLSGAVDYEQYF
once	TRBJ1-2	NA	TRBV28	TGTGCCAGCAGTCTACCCTTAAGGGGCGGCCGGGGCTATGGCTACACCTTC	CASSLPLRGGRGYGYTF
once	TRBJ1-5	TRBD1	TRBV10-3	TGTGCCAGAGAGACAGGGCAGGGGAGCAATCAGCCCCAGCATTTT	CARETGQGSNQPQHF
NA	TRBJ2-1	NA	TRBV7-8	TGTGCCAGCAGCTCCCTTGAGGGTGCAATTTACAATGAGCAGTTCTTC	CASSSLEGAIYNEQFF
NA	TRBJ2-1	TRBD1	TRBV7-2	TGTGCCAGCAGCTTAGGTGGGACAGTTAATGAGCAGTTCTTC	CASSLGGTVNEQFF
NA	TRBJ2-7	NA	TRBV10-1	TGCGCCAGCAGTGGGGACCCCAGGCCCTACGAGCAGTACTTC	CASSGDPRPYEQYF
NA	TRBJ2-7	NA	TRBV6-5	TGTGCCAGCCTAAGTGACTACGAGCAGTACTTC	CASLSDYEQYF
NA	TRBJ1-1	NA	TRBV19	TGTGCCAGTAAAGTGAACACTGAAGCTTTCTTT	CASKVNTEAFF
NA	TRBJ1-4	TRBD1	TRBV19	TGTGCCAGTAGCGCTGGGGCTGGGACAGGGGATGAAAAACTGTTTTTT	CASSAGAGTGDEKLFF
NA	TRBJ2-3	NA	TRBV19	TGTGCCAGTAGCCTAGGGGCCTTGTTCACAGATACGCAGTATTTT	CASSLGALFTDTQYF
few	TRBJ2-7	NA	TRBV4-1	TGCGCCAGCAGCCAAGACCCCAGGCCGACCTACGAGCAGTACTTC	CASSQDPRPTYEQYF
NA	TRBJ2-1	TRBD2	TRBV7-6	TGTGCCAGCAGCATATCCCGGACTAGCGGGAGATCAGCGTACAATGAGCAGTTCTTC	CASSISRTSGRSAYNEQFF
NA	TRBJ2-2	NA	TRBV27	TGTGCCAGCAGTCCCCACCCAATCTTAACCAACACCGGGGAGCTGTTTTTT	CASSPHPILTNTGELFF
NA	TRBJ2-7	NA	TRBV28	TGTGCCAGCAGACCGCTAACCTACGAGCAGTACTTC	CASRPLTYEQYF
NA	TRBJ1-2	NA	TRBV2	TGTGCCAGCCTCTTGTCCCTGGGGACCTATGGCTACACCTTC	CASLLSLGTYGYTF
NA	TRBJ2-1	TRBD1	TRBV19	TGTGCCAGTAGCTCCTTACGGGACAGAGCCTACAATGAGCAGTTCTTC	CASSSLRDRAYNEQFF
NA	TRBJ2-7	TRBD2	TRBV28	TGTGCCAGCAGTTTGACTAGCGGGAGGTCCGACGAGCAGTACTTC	CASSLTSGRSDEQYF
NA	TRBJ2-7	NA	TRBV28	TGTGCCAGCAGTTTAGGGCGAGACAGGGAGGGCTACGAGCAGTACTTC	CASSLGRDREGYEQYF
NA	TRBJ2-2	NA	TRBV12-5	TGTGCTAGTGGTTTGGTAAGGAGTGGCACCGGGGAGCTGTTTTTT	CASGLVRSGTGELFF
few	TRBJ1-5	TRBD1	TRBV2	TGTGCCAGCGGGACAGGGGCCCTTGCGCCCCAGCATTTT	CASGTGALAPQHF